This T cell receptor beta chain was identified in a study of T cells in Graves' hyperthyroidism and ophthalmopathy. Across the study: Peripheral blood was collected at initial diagnosis, before any treatment. Regarding the study as a whole: Peripheral blood also featured most of the thyroid clonotypes expanded above 0.001.

This clonotype came up many times. Its antigen remains unknown. TCR beta CDR3 regions were amplified from RNA. HTBI primers were employed in a first-round RT-PCR of the TCR CDR3. TCRdb reprocessed the multiplex PCR reads via MiXCR and lists one record per CDR3 protein. The sample shows over 200,000 distinct CDR3 sequences, around 19% of them seen only once. The length of the CDR3 is 13 residues. CDR1 and CDR2 from the germline V gene are GTSNPN and SVGIG (reference sequence). V shed 1 base and J shed 9 bases, with 16 bases lying between them. An absence of ophthalmopathy progression within 18 months meant stable Graves' hyperthyroidism. With a duration under 2 months, the hyperthyroidism was newly diagnosed in patients aged 18 to 65.

Material: blood. This receptor was obtained from a man aged 35 to 55 with Graves' hyperthyroidism. The chain recombines TRBV30 with TRBJ2-7, with unresolved D. CDR3 bases: TGTGCCTGGAGTGAGGCAGTGGGTTCGGTGCAGTACTTC. Its translation: CAWSEAVGSVQYF.